Below, 19 T cell receptor beta chains from the same sample are listed, as sequenced in a study of blood T cells in healthy people across ages. Using a J-beta primer mix together with a sample-barcoded 5' primer, a second PCR was run for roughly 7 to 12 cycles. TCRdb itself ran the 5' RACE reads through MiXCR, one entry per CDR3 protein. The sample holds about 1.6 million distinct CDR3 sequences, 30% to 40% seen once. The sequencing input was blood. The receptors shown here come from a woman under 40 in good health.

This clonotype was found a few times. In nucleotides, the CDR3 is TGTGCCAGCAGCCAAGTTCACCTTGGCAATCAGCCCCAGCATTTT. Translating gives CASSQVHLGNQPQHF. The chain is built from TRBV4-2 and TRBJ1-5, with D unresolved. Germline V CDR1 and CDR2: LGHNA, YNFKEQ. With 1 base removed from V and 2 bases from J, the gap between germline ends came to 9 bases. The length of the CDR3 is 15 residues.

The chain is built from TRBV7-2 and TRBJ2-7; tentatively, D is TRBD1 (5 bases). CDR1 and CDR2 (germline): SGHTA, FQGNSA. V dropped 3 bases and J dropped 3 bases, with 12 bases sitting between them. This CDR3 comprises 14 residues. The CDR3 is CASSFQKGIYEQYF. In DNA form, the CDR3 reads TGTGCCAGCAGCTTTCAAAAGGGGATCTACGAGCAGTACTTC. Filled out from reference TRBV7-2 and TRBJ2-7, the complete variable domain reads GAGVSQSPSNKVTEKGKDVELRCDPISGHTALYWYRQSLGQGLEFLIYFQGNSAPDKSGLPSDRFSAERTGGSVSTLTIQRTQQEDSAVYLCASSFQKGIYEQYFGPGTRLTVT.

There are a few counts of this clonotype. This sequence may be a read error, since a much larger clone differs from it by one base. The chain is built from TRBV29-1 and TRBJ2-3; 14 bases align to TRBD2. This CDR3 comprises 15 residues. Germline loops: CDR1 SQVTM, CDR2 ANQGSEA. V trimming: 5 bases; J trimming: 4 bases; junction bases outside the gene matches: 5. The CDR3 nucleotides are TGCAGCGTTACCGGGACTAGCGGGGGCGCAGATACGCAGTATTTT. As protein: CSVTGTSGGADTQYF.

The chain couples TRBV7-9 to TRBJ2-2, with TRBD2 matching over 7 bases. This CDR3 has 15 amino acids. The germline CDR1 and CDR2 sequences are SEHNR and FQNEAQ (reference sequence). The V gene end was trimmed by 7 bases and the J gene end by 3 bases; junction bases not matched to a gene: 8. CDR3 in amino acids: CASTRTAGDTGELFF. In nucleotides, the CDR3 is TGTGCCAGCACCAGGACGGCGGGGGACACCGGGGAGCTGTTTTTT.

The chain recombines TRBV6-5 with TRBJ2-7, with D perhaps TRBD1 (6 bases). Germline CDR1 and CDR2: MNHEY and SVGAGI. Trimming took 8 bases from V and 5 from J, leaving 16 bases between them. The CDR3 has 13 residues. CDR3 nucleotides: TGTGCCAGCTCCCTTCGCAGGGGCCACGAGCAGTACTTC. It encodes CASSLRRGHEQYF.

The chain has TRBV28 and TRBJ2-5, with TRBD2 identical over 11 bases. J lost 1 base, V lost 5 bases, and 9 bases had no gene match. CDR3 length: 17 amino acids. The germline V gene encodes CDR1 MDHEN and CDR2 SYDVKM. The CDR3 reads CASSVSLAGGLQETQYF. For the CDR3, the DNA is TGTGCCAGCAGTGTAAGCCTAGCGGGAGGTCTCCAAGAGACCCAGTACTTC.

CDR3 region: CSARRGVRNSPLHF. DNA of the CDR3: TGCAGTGCTAGGCGGGGGGTGAGGAATTCACCCCTCCACTTT. The V and J genes are TRBV20-1 and TRBJ1-6; maybe TRBD1 (5 bases). Germline V gene data show CDR1 as DFQATT and CDR2 as SNEGSKA (reference sequence). Trimming took 3 bases from V and 7 from J, leaving 13 bases between them. CDR3 length: 14 amino acids.

This clonotype was observed a few times. The chain combines TRBV2 with TRBJ2-1, with 8 bases aligning to TRBD1. This CDR3 contains 17 residues. The germline V gene encodes CDR1 SNHLY and CDR2 FYNNEI. V trimming: 8 bases; J trimming: 1 base; junction bases outside the gene matches: 13. This CDR3 reads CASPGQAQGASYNEQFF. The DNA of the CDR3 is TGTGCCAGCCCCGGACAAGCCCAGGGGGCATCCTACAATGAGCAGTTCTTC.

The chain links TRBV5-1 to TRBJ1-2, with 11 bases fitting TRBD1. The length of the CDR3 is 16 residues. CDR1 SGHRS and CDR2 YFSETQ come from the germline V gene. V trimming: 4 bases; J trimming: 3 bases; junction bases outside the gene matches: 8. The CDR3 DNA reads TGCGCCAGCAGCCGGAGCGGACAGGGGGCAGACTATGGCTACACCTTC. It yields the protein CASSRSGQGADYGYTF.

This clonotype has a count of ten or more. The rearrangement links TRBV12-3 or TRBV12-4 to TRBJ2-7, with 12 nucleotides matching TRBD2. Losses at the gene ends were 6 bases for V and 2 bases for J; bases not matched to a gene: 5. The CDR3 runs 15 residues. The CDR3 nucleotides read TGTGCCAGCAGACCAGGGACTAGCGGGCCCTACGAGCAGTACTTC. Its translation: CASRPGTSGPYEQYF.

The V call is TRBV6-2 or TRBV6-3, the J call TRBJ2-1; D possibly corresponds to TRBD2 (6 bases). This CDR3 has 20 amino acids. Germline V gene lookup returns CDR1 MNHEY and CDR2 SVGEGT. Trimming cost V 8 bases and J 1 base, with 30 bases left between them. CDR3 DNA sequence: TGTGCCAGCCGCCCGAGAGTTTTAGTTAGCGGAGAGGGGTCCTACAATGAGCAGTTCTTC. Protein: CASRPRVLVSGEGSYNEQFF.

In this sample, this clonotype turned up many times. The chain carries TRBV12-3 or TRBV12-4 and TRBJ2-5; weak D call: TRBD1 (6 bases). This CDR3 is 13 amino acids long. Trimming removed 8 bases at V and 3 bases at J, with 13 bases between. CDR3 sequence reads: CASRDTVEETQYF. Written as DNA, the CDR3 is TGTGCCAGCCGGGACACGGTTGAAGAGACCCAGTACTTC.

This chain joins TRBV9 and TRBJ1-1; D is unresolved. The CDR3 sequence is 13 residues long. Per the germline V gene, CDR1 is SGDLS and CDR2 is YYNGEE. Trimming took 0 bases from V and 3 from J, leaving 6 bases between them. The CDR3 here is CASSVVPDTEAFF. The CDR3 bases are TGTGCCAGCAGCGTAGTCCCGGACACTGAAGCTTTCTTT.

This rearrangement joins TRBV30 to TRBJ1-2; 8 bases match TRBD1. Germline V CDR1 and CDR2: GTSNPN, SVGIG (reference sequence). After removal of 5 bases from V and 5 bases from J, the junction contained 4 bases not matched to a gene. CDR3 size: 12 residues. The DNA for the CDR3 is TGTGCCTGGCAGGGGGCCCTATATGGCTACACCTTC. It is translated as CAWQGALYGYTF.

A few counts support this clonotype. The chain carries TRBV6-6 and TRBJ2-5, with D tentatively TRBD2 (6 bases). Trimming took 8 bases from V and 1 from J, leaving 17 bases between them. The CDR3 is 15 amino acids. The germline gives CDR1 MNHNY, CDR2 SVGAGI (reference sequence). As DNA, the CDR3 is TGTGCCAGCGGCTACGGGGGAGGAGGCCAAGAGACCCAGTACTTC. Residues: CASGYGGGGQETQYF.

This clonotype was counted ten times or more. CDR3 loop: CATAGEIGKNIQYF. CDR3 coding DNA: TGTGCCACGGCGGGAGAGATAGGCAAAAACATTCAGTACTTC. V and J are TRBV10-3 and TRBJ2-4; 7 positions agree with TRBD2. This CDR3 is 14 amino acids long. V lost 10 bases to trimming and J lost 3 bases; unmatched junction nucleotides: 9. Germline lookup yields CDR1 ENHRY and CDR2 SYGVKD.

The table lists this clonotype with many counts. The V call is TRBV7-9, the J call TRBJ2-7, with D hard to call. V was pared by 3 bases and J by 5 bases, with 14 bases between. Germline lookup yields CDR1 SEHNR and CDR2 FQNEAQ (reference sequence). The CDR3 is made up of 14 amino acids. CDR3 residues: CASSFESYLDEQYF. The CDR3 nucleotides read TGTGCCAGCAGCTTTGAATCGTATTTGGACGAGCAGTACTTC. The variable domain in full, with the rest retrieved from reference TRBV7-9 and TRBJ2-7, is DTGVSQNPRHKITKRGQNVTFRCDPISEHNRLYWYRQTLGQGPEFLTYFQNEAQLEKSRLLSDRFSAERPKGSFSTLEIQRTEQGDSAMYLCASSFESYLDEQYFGPGTRLTVT.

Only a few counts were recorded for this clonotype. The chain links TRBV27 to TRBJ1-2; 7 nucleotides match TRBD1. The CDR3 runs to 12 residues. The junction had 3 bases not matched to a gene; V was cut back by 5 bases and J by 6 bases. Germline loops: CDR1 MNHEY, CDR2 SMNVEV (reference sequence). CDR3 sequence: CASSPGTDGYTF. In DNA form, the CDR3 reads TGTGCCAGCAGTCCCGGGACAGATGGCTACACCTTC.

At least ten counts were recorded for this clonotype. This chain connects TRBV20-1 to TRBJ2-1, with D uncertain. Germline CDR1 is DFQATT and CDR2 is SNEGSKA (reference sequence). V lost 1 base to trimming and J lost 3 bases, with 4 bases between them. The CDR3 is 12 residues long. CDR3 DNA sequence: TGCAGTGCTAGAGCCAGCTACAATGAGCAGTTCTTC. This gives the protein CSARASYNEQFF.